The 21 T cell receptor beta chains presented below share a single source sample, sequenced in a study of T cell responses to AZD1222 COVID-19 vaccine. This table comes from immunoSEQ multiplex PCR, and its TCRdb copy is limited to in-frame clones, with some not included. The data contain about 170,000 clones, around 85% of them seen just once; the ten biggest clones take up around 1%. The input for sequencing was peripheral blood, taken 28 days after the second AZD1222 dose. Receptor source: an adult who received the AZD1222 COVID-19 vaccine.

The CDR3 sequence: CASSLDEKLFF. DNA of the CDR3: TGTGCCAGCAGCTTAGATGAAAAACTGTTTTTT. This chain connects TRBV13 to TRBJ1-4; D is undetermined. Between the trimmed V and J ends, which lost 1 base and 6 bases, there was a span of 0 bases. Germline loops: CDR1 PRHDT, CDR2 FYEKMQ (reference sequence). The CDR3 totals 11 residues.

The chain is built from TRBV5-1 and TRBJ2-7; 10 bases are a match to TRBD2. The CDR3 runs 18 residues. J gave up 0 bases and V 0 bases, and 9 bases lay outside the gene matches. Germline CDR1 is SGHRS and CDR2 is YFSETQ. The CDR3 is CASSLGSSSGGSSYEQYF. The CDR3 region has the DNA TGCGCCAGCAGCTTGGGGTCGTCTAGCGGGGGAAGCTCCTACGAGCAGTACTTC.

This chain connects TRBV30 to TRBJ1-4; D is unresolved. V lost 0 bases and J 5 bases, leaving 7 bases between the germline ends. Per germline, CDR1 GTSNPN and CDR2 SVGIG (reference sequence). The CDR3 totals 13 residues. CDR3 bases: TGTGCCTGGAGTGTTGCTGGGAATGAAAAACTGTTTTTT. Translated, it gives CAWSVAGNEKLFF.

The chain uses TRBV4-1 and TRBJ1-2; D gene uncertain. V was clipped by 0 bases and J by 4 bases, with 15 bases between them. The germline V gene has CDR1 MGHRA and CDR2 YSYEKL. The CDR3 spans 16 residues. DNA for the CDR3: TGCGCCAGCAGCCAAGAAAGTCTCGAAACGGGCTATGGCTACACCTTC. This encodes CASSQESLETGYGYTF.

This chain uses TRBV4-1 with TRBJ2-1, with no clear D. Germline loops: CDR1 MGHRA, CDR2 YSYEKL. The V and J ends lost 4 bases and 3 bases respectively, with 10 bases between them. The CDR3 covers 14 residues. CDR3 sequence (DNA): TGCGCCAGCAGCCCGAGTGCGGTCTACAATGAGCAGTTCTTC. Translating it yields CASSPSAVYNEQFF.

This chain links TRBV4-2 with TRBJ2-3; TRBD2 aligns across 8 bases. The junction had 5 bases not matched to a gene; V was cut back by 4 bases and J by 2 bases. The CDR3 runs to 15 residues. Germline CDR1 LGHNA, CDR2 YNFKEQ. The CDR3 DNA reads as TGTGCCAGCAGCCCGGGACTAGGTATCACAGATACGCAGTATTTT. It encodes CASSPGLGITDTQYF.

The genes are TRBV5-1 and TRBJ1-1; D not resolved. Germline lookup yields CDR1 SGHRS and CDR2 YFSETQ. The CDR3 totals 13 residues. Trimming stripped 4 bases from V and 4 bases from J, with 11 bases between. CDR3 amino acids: CASSPSVGTEAFF. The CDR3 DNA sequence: TGCGCCAGCAGCCCATCAGTAGGCACTGAAGCTTTCTTT.

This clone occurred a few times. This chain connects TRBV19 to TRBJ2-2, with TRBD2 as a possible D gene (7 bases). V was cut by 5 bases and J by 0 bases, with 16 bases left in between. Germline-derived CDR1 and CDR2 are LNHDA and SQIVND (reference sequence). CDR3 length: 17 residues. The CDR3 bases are TGTGCCAGTAGTCTACCAAGGGGGGGCTCGAACACCGGGGAGCTGTTTTTT. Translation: CASSLPRGGSNTGELFF.

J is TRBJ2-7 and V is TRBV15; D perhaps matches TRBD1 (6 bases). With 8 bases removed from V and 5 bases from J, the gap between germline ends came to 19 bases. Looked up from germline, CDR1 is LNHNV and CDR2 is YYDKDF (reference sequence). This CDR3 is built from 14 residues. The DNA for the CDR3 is TGTGCCACCTCCGACGGCAGGGGAGTGGACGAGCAGTACTTC. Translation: CATSDGRGVDEQYF.

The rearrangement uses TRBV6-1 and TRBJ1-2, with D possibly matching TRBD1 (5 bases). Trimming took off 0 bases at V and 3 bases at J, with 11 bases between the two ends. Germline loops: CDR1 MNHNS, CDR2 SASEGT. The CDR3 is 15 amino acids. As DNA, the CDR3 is TGTGCCAGCAGTGAAGCCGGAGCAGGGTACTATGGCTACACCTTC. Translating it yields CASSEAGAGYYGYTF.

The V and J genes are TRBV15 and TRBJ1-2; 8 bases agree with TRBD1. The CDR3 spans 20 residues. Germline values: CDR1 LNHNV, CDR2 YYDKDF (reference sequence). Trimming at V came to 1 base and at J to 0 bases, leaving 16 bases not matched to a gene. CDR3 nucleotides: TGTGCCACCAGCAGAGTTTTTCTGCAGACAGGGGACAATACTAACTATGGCTACACCTTC. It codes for CATSRVFLQTGDNTNYGYTF. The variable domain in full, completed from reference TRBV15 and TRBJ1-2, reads DAMVIQNPRYQVTQFGKPVTLSCSQTLNHNVMYWYQQKSSQAPKLLFHYYDKDFNNEADTPDNFQSRRPNTSFCFLDIRSPGLGDTAMYLCATSRVFLQTGDNTNYGYTFGSGTRLTVV.

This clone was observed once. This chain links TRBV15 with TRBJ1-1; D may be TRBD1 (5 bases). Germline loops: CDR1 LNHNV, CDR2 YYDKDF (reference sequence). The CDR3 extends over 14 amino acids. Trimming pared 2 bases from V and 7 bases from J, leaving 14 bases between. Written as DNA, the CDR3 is TGTGCCACCAGCAGACGCTTACAGGATTTTGAAGCTTTCTTT. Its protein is CATSRRLQDFEAFF.

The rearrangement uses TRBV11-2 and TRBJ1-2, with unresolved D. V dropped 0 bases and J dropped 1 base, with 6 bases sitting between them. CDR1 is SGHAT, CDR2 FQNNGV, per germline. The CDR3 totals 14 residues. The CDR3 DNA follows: TGTGCCAGCAGCTTAGACAGTGTTAACTATGGCTACACCTTC. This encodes CASSLDSVNYGYTF.

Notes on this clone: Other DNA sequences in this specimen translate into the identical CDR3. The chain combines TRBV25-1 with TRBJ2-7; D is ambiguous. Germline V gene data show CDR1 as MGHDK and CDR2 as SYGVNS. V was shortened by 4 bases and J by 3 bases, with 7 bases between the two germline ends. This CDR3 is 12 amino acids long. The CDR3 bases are TGTGCCAGCAGTGTGGGTAGCTACGAGCAGTACTTC. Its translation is CASSVGSYEQYF.

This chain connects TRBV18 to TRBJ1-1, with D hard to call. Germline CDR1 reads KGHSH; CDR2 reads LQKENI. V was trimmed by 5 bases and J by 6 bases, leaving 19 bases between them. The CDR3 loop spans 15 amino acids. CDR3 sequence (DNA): TGTGCCAGCTCATTCTTAACCTTTCCCACTTCTGAAGCTTTCTTT. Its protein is CASSFLTFPTSEAFF.

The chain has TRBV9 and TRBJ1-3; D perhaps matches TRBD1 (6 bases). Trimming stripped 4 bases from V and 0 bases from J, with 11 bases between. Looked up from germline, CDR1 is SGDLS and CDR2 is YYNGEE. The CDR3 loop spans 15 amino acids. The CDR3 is CASSLGQYSGNTIYF. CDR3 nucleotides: TGTGCCAGCAGCCTTGGACAGTACTCTGGAAACACCATATATTTT.

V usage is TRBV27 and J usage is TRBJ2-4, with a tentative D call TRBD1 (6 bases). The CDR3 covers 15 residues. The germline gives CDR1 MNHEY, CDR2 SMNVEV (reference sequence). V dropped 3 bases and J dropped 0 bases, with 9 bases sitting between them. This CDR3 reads CASSFVGAAKNIQYF. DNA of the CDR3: TGTGCCAGCAGTTTTGTGGGGGCAGCCAAAAACATTCAGTACTTC.

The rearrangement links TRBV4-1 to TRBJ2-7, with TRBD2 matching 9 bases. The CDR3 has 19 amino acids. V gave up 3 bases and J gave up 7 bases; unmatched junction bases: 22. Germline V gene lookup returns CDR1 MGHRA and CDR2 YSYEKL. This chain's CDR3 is CASSHPDRPHKRGVWEQYF. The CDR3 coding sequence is TGCGCCAGCAGCCACCCAGACCGGCCTCACAAGCGGGGGGTTTGGGAGCAGTACTTC.

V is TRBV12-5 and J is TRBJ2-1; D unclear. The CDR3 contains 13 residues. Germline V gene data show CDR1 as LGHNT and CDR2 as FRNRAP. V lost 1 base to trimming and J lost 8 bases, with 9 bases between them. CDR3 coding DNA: TGTGCTAGTGGTTTGGCCATCAGCCATGAGCAGTTCTTC. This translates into CASGLAISHEQFF.

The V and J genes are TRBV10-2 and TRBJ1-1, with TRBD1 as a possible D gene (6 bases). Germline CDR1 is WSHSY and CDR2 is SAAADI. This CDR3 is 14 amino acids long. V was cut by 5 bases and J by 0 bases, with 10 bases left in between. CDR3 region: CASSRGGLNTEAFF. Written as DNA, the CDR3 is TGCGCCAGCAGTAGGGGGGGACTGAACACTGAAGCTTTCTTT.

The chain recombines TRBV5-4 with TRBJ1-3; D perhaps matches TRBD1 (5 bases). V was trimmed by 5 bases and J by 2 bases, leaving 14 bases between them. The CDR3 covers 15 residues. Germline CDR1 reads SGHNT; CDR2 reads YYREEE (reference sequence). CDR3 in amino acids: CASSSQGTPGNTIYF. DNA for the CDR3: TGTGCCAGCAGTTCTCAGGGAACCCCTGGAAACACCATATATTTT.